The rows below give T cell receptor beta chains drawn from one sample of a study of T-cell reconstitution after alpha-beta-depleted transplantation in children. Via MiXCR, TCRdb re-called the PCR reads, giving one row per CDR3 protein. The sample contains 550,000 to 800,000 distinct CDR3 sequences, around 13% of which appear only once. Source: PBMCs, taken before TCRalphabeta/CD19-depleted stem cell transplant. Receptors were obtained from a girl aged 2-10 years with congenital amegakaryocytic thrombocytopenia, due to receive a stem cell transplant. Both conserved end residues are part of each CDR3. A D gene is named only where the DNA matches it firmly. The size of a clone is reported for some rows only, either as once, few or many, or as a class for expanded clones.

V: TRBV7-9
size: few
D: TRBD1
J: TRBJ2-5
CDR3: CASSWGQGRTETQYF
DNA: TGTGCCAGCAGCTGGGGACAGGGAAGGACAGAGACCCAGTACTTC

V: TRBV5-1
size: few
D: NA
J: TRBJ2-5
CDR3: CASSFWKETQYF
DNA: TGCGCCAGCAGCTTCTGGAAAGAGACCCAGTACTTC

V: TRBV6-5
size: many
D: NA
J: TRBJ2-7
CDR3: CASSYGTISYEQYF
DNA: TGTGCCAGCAGTTACGGTACAATCAGCTACGAGCAGTACTTC

V: TRBV20-1
size: many
D: TRBD1
J: TRBJ1-3
CDR3: CSARTTGSGSGNTIYF
DNA: TGCAGTGCTAGGACGACAGGGTCTGGCTCTGGAAACACCATATATTTT

V: TRBV5-1
size: NA
D: NA
J: TRBJ1-1
CDR3: CASSRPLRGGNTEAFF
DNA: TGCGCCAGCAGCAGACCCCTCCGCGGCGGGAACACTGAAGCTTTCTTT

V: TRBV27
size: few
D: NA
J: TRBJ1-5
CDR3: CASSLTGPKAQHF
DNA: TGTGCCAGCAGTTTAACGGGGCCCAAGGCCCAGCATTTT

V: TRBV29-1
size: few
D: TRBD1
J: TRBJ2-1
CDR3: CSVEGSGGVRNEQFF
DNA: TGCAGCGTTGAGGGGTCAGGGGGCGTCCGGAATGAGCAGTTCTTC

V: TRBV29-1
size: NA
D: TRBD1
J: TRBJ1-1
CDR3: CSGGQGAVGVTEAFF
DNA: TGCAGCGGGGGACAGGGAGCGGTCGGCGTCACTGAAGCTTTCTTT

V: TRBV20-1
size: few
D: NA
J: TRBJ1-2
CDR3: CSAFRTAKNYGYTF
DNA: TGCAGTGCTTTCCGGACAGCCAAAAACTATGGCTACACCTTC

V: TRBV11-2
size: NA
D: NA
J: TRBJ2-4
CDR3: CASSLRTGIAKNIQYF
DNA: TGTGCCAGCAGCTTGAGGACGGGAATAGCCAAAAACATTCAGTACTTC

V: TRBV5-1
size: NA
D: TRBD2
J: TRBJ2-7
CDR3: CASSRTIAGELSSYEQYF
DNA: TGCGCCAGCAGCAGGACCATAGCGGGAGAGTTGAGCTCCTACGAGCAGTACTTC

V: TRBV6-1
size: few
D: TRBD1
J: TRBJ1-6
CDR3: CASRRTGGYNSPLHF
DNA: TGTGCCAGCAGGAGGACAGGGGGTTATAATTCACCCCTCCACTTT

V: TRBV20-1
size: few
D: TRBD2
J: TRBJ2-3
CDR3: CSAKRPGASGSAGTDTQYF
DNA: TGCAGTGCTAAAAGGCCAGGGGCTAGCGGGAGTGCGGGCACAGATACGCAGTATTTT

V: TRBV4-1
size: many
D: NA
J: TRBJ2-4
CDR3: CASSHVDIQYF
DNA: TGCGCCAGCAGCCATGTAGACATTCAGTACTTC

V: TRBV10-3
size: many
D: NA
J: TRBJ2-7
CDR3: CAIGGARYEQYF
DNA: TGTGCCATCGGTGGGGCGCGGTACGAGCAGTACTTC

V: TRBV20-1
size: NA
D: TRBD2
J: TRBJ2-5
CDR3: CSASRREVGETQYF
DNA: TGCAGTGCTAGTAGGCGGGAGGTTGGGGAGACCCAGTACTTC

V: TRBV5-1
size: NA
D: NA
J: TRBJ2-3
CDR3: CASSSIKPRTPSTDTQYF
DNA: TGCGCCAGCAGCTCCATAAAGCCACGGACGCCTAGCACAGATACGCAGTATTTT

V: TRBV7-9
size: many
D: NA
J: TRBJ2-7
CDR3: CASIGASAYEQYF
DNA: TGTGCCAGCATTGGGGCGTCTGCCTACGAGCAGTACTTC

V: TRBV5-1
size: few
D: NA
J: TRBJ2-2
CDR3: CASMPSRDTGELFF
DNA: TGCGCCAGTATGCCCTCCAGGGACACCGGGGAGCTGTTTTTT

V: TRBV29-1
size: many
D: TRBD2
J: TRBJ2-2
CDR3: CSALAGETGELFF
DNA: TGCAGCGCCCTAGCGGGTGAAACCGGGGAGCTGTTTTTT

V: TRBV5-6
size: few
D: NA
J: TRBJ2-7
CDR3: CASSLTRQAYEQYF
DNA: TGTGCCAGCAGCTTGACCCGACAGGCCTACGAGCAGTACTTC

V: TRBV20-1
size: NA
D: NA
J: TRBJ2-7
CDR3: CSARDPLGGHYEQYF
DNA: TGCAGTGCTAGAGACCCGTTGGGAGGCCACTACGAGCAGTACTTC

V: TRBV5-1
size: many
D: NA
J: TRBJ2-3
CDR3: CASSLGPGVNTDTQYF
DNA: TGCGCCAGCAGCTTAGGCCCGGGAGTTAACACAGATACGCAGTATTTT

V: TRBV29-1
size: few
D: NA
J: TRBJ2-7
CDR3: CSVGERQSLEQYF
DNA: TGCAGCGTTGGGGAACGACAGTCCTTGGAGCAGTACTTC

V: TRBV30
size: NA
D: NA
J: TRBJ1-2
CDR3: CAWSVLAAGRASGYTF
DNA: TGTGCCTGGAGTGTACTGGCTGCGGGCAGGGCCTCGGGCTACACCTTC

V: TRBV3-1
size: few
D: NA
J: TRBJ1-5
CDR3: CASSQEGGQPQHF
DNA: TGTGCCAGCAGCCAAGAGGGGGGTCAGCCCCAGCATTTT

V: TRBV5-1
size: many
D: NA
J: TRBJ2-3
CDR3: CASSLEVYGTDTQYF
DNA: TGCGCCAGCAGCTTGGAGGTCTATGGCACAGATACGCAGTATTTT

V: TRBV19
size: few
D: TRBD2
J: TRBJ2-5
CDR3: CATSSGLAEETQYF
DNA: TGTGCCACCTCCTCGGGGCTAGCGGAAGAGACCCAGTACTTC

V: TRBV19
size: once
D: TRBD1
J: TRBJ2-2
CDR3: CASSTGQKRSRELFF
DNA: TGTGCCAGTAGTACGGGACAGAAGAGGAGTCGGGAGCTGTTTTTT

V: TRBV28
size: NA
D: NA
J: TRBJ1-4
CDR3: CASSLYGPEDEKLFF
DNA: TGTGCCAGCAGTTTATATGGGCCCGAGGATGAAAAACTGTTTTTT

V: TRBV5-1
size: many
D: TRBD2
J: TRBJ2-1
CDR3: CASSSGRSYNEQFF
DNA: TGCGCCAGCAGCTCCGGGAGGTCATACAATGAGCAGTTCTTC

V: TRBV10-3
size: NA
D: NA
J: TRBJ2-6
CDR3: CAISGGAVSGANVLTF
DNA: TGTGCCATCAGTGGAGGGGCCGTCTCTGGGGCCAACGTCCTGACTTTC